The 3 T cell receptor beta chains below were found in one sample sequenced in a study of blood T cell repertoires in COVID-19. Using immunoSEQ multiplex PCR, the repertoire was profiled, and TCRdb retains in-frame clones only, with some absent. In the table there are approximately 140,000 clones, 70% to 90% of which are singletons. The specimen sequenced was PBMCs or T cells enriched from blood (not recorded which). These TCRs come from a woman aged 25 to 39 with acute COVID-19.

The J gene is TRBJ1-2, the V gene TRBV5-5; D may be TRBD1 (6 bases). V lost 7 bases, J lost 6 bases, and 19 bases lay in between. This CDR3 comprises 14 residues. In germline, CDR1 is SGHKS, CDR2 YYEKEE (reference sequence). The DNA for the CDR3 is TGTGCCAGCGACCGTTCTCGGGGGGCCAATGGCTACACCTTC. It translates to CASDRSRGANGYTF.

As concerns this clone: A junction boundary mismatches the germline segment, possibly from a read error. The DNA for the CDR3 is TGTGCCAGTAGTCACGACAGGGAGACAGTTACGCAGTATTTT. Residues: CASSHDRETVTQYF. The chain employs TRBV19 and TRBJ2-3; TRBD1 aligns across 7 bases. The CDR3 covers 14 residues. Per the germline V gene, CDR1 is LNHDA and CDR2 is SQIVND (reference sequence).

This clone was seen only once. V gene TRBV9 combines with J gene TRBJ2-3, with 12 bases lining up with TRBD2. V lost 4 bases and J lost 3; bases outside the gene matches: 3. The CDR3 length is 15 residues. Germline CDR1 SGDLS, CDR2 YYNGEE. The CDR3 sequence: CASSPTSGRTDTQYF. The CDR3, as DNA: TGTGCCAGCAGCCCGACTAGCGGGAGAACAGATACGCAGTATTTT.